This TCR beta chain was identified in a study of vaccination and CD4 T cells after COVID-19. Study information: Following dose two, a median approximately 75 days (range 14 to 241) passed before post-vaccine samples were taken.

Concerning this clonotype itself: Its antigen remains unidentified. One junction end does not reproduce the germline sequence, and a read error may be involved.

The treatment: roughly ten-day PBMC culture with coronavirus spike peptide pools or control peptides (ViraFEST assay). Sequenced with the Oncomine TCR Beta short-read assay was DNA taken from cultured CD4+ T cells. TCRdb itself ran the PCR reads through MiXCR, one entry per CDR3 protein. The sample consists of some 13,000 distinct CDR3 sequences, 65% to 75% of them appearing once. Sequencing used CD4+ T cells from blood, cultured in vitro. This receptor was identified in a human donor who had recovered from COVID-19.

Here the CDR3 reads CASSPTGRSGNTIYF. DNA for the CDR3: TGTGCCAGCTCACCGACAGGCCGTTCTGGGAACACCATATATTTT. This chain joins TRBV18 and TRBJ1-3, with D possibly being TRBD1 (6 bases). CDR1 and CDR2 (germline): KGHSH, LQKENI. The CDR3 loop spans 15 amino acids.